This T cell receptor (beta chain) was captured in a study of T cells in localized non-small cell lung cancer. Overall study results and limits: Longer overall survival accompanied higher blood T cell density. A median of approximately 50 of the top 100 tumor clones appeared in adjacent lung, which was paired and uninvolved. The study found T cell clonality highest in uninvolved adjacent lung, above tumor.

CDR1 and CDR2 (germline): MDHEN, SYDVKM. This CDR3 is 14 amino acids long. The V gene end was trimmed by 7 bases and the J gene end by 7 bases; junction bases not matched to a gene: 8. Comment on this clone: Its antigen is as yet unknown.

The protocol was immunoSEQ multiplex PCR, while the TCRdb copy is restricted to in-frame clones and leaves out a portion. The table includes some 25,000 clones, approximately 92% detected once. The chain combines TRBV28 with TRBJ2-2; 8 nucleotides agree with TRBD1. The clonotype was recovered from a man between 40 and 70 years old with stage III squamous cell lung carcinoma. The sample was peripheral blood, taken before any cancer treatment. Here the CDR3 reads CASKRTGLSGELFF. CDR3 coding DNA: TGTGCCAGCAAAAGGACAGGGCTAAGCGGGGAGCTGTTTTTT. Full variable domain (missing parts from reference TRBV28 and TRBJ2-2): DVKVTQSSRYLVKRTGEKVFLECVQDMDHENMFWYRQDPGLGLRLIYFSYDVKMKEKGDIPEGYSVSREKKERFSLILESASTNQTSMYLCASKRTGLSGELFFGEGSRLTVL.